Shown below are 21 T cell receptor beta chains from a single sample sequenced in a study of regulatory T cells in long-lasting Graves disease. The TCR beta library used iRepertoire HTBI primers with Arm-PCR amplification of CDR3. One entry per CDR3 protein, called by TCRdb with MiXCR from the multiplex PCR reads. The sample records roughly 500,000 distinct CDR3 sequences, 22% being singletons. The time point here: persistent/refractory GD, antithyroid drugs over 5 years with positive TRAb. The TCR library was prepared using RNA isolated from PBMCs. This material consisted of peripheral blood mononuclear cells (PBMCs), taken when the disease was refractory, from a patient treated with antithyroid drugs. The receptors were sampled from a female donor with Graves disease.

J is TRBJ1-2 and V is TRBV28; TRBD1 agrees at 10 bases. The V gene's germline CDR1 is MDHEN and CDR2 SYDVKM. The CDR3 runs 17 residues. J gave up 1 base and V 3 bases, and 8 bases lay outside the gene matches. The CDR3 loop is CASSFSGQGGINYGYTF. As DNA, the CDR3 is TGTGCCAGCAGTTTTTCAGGACAGGGGGGGATTAACTATGGCTACACCTTC.

This clonotype was recorded at least ten times. The chain carries TRBV12-3 or TRBV12-4 and TRBJ2-7, with D possibly TRBD2 on 5 matching bases. The CDR3 covers 13 residues. Trimming removed 5 bases from V and 1 base from J, with 9 bases in between. The CDR3: CASSHRGSYEQYF. The CDR3 nucleotides are TGTGCCAGCAGTCACCGGGGTTCCTACGAGCAGTACTTC.

The chain couples TRBV4-1 to TRBJ2-7; 15 bases line up with TRBD2. Trimming cost V 1 base and J 1 base; bases outside gene matches: 2. The V gene's germline CDR1 is MGHRA and CDR2 YSYEKL. The CDR3 runs to 17 residues. CDR3: CASSQGGTSGRSYEQYF. The CDR3 DNA reads TGCGCCAGCAGCCAAGGGGGGACTAGCGGGAGGTCCTACGAGCAGTACTTC.

There are a few counts of this clonotype. The chain is built from TRBV5-1 and TRBJ2-4; a weak D match, TRBD2 (5 bases). The CDR3 is 17 amino acids. CDR1 SGHRS and CDR2 YFSETQ come from the germline V gene. V lost 0 bases and J 1 base, leaving 14 bases between the germline ends. CDR3 region: CASSLGPLRGAKNIQYF. The DNA of the CDR3 is TGCGCCAGCAGCTTGGGCCCATTACGCGGGGCCAAAAACATTCAGTACTTC.

This clonotype was recorded a few times. V and J are TRBV7-2 and TRBJ1-1; maybe TRBD1 (6 bases). V shed 6 bases and J shed 7 bases, with 12 bases lying between them. This CDR3 has 12 amino acids. The germline CDR1 and CDR2 sequences are SGHTA and FQGNSA. The CDR3 spells CASRSGAFEAFF. For the CDR3, the DNA is TGTGCCAGCAGGTCGGGGGCCTTTGAAGCTTTCTTT. Full variable domain (missing parts from reference TRBV7-2 and TRBJ1-1): GAGVSQSPSNKVTEKGKDVELRCDPISGHTALYWYRQSLGQGLEFLIYFQGNSAPDKSGLPSDRFSAERTGGSVSTLTIQRTQQEDSAVYLCASRSGAFEAFFGQGTRLTVV.

This clonotype showed up many times. The chain joins TRBV28 to TRBJ2-3; 8 bases are shared with TRBD2. The CDR3 extends over 19 amino acids. Germline trimming cut 6 bases from V and 1 base from J; bases unmatched to any gene: 18. The germline CDR1 and CDR2 sequences are MDHEN and SYDVKM. The CDR3 DNA reads as TGTGCCAGCAGCCGCCCCCCCCGGGAGGGCAGGGCGGGCACAGATACGCAGTATTTT. This encodes CASSRPPREGRAGTDTQYF.

This clonotype was detected many times. CDR3 sequence (DNA): TGTGCCAGCAGTTTGGCCCCTGGCTACGAGCAGTACTTC. It translates to CASSLAPGYEQYF. V gene TRBV28 combines with J gene TRBJ2-7; D unclear. This CDR3 is built from 13 residues. The germline gives CDR1 MDHEN, CDR2 SYDVKM. V shed 3 bases and J shed 3 bases, with 9 bases lying between them.

Many counts were recorded for this clonotype. The chain uses TRBV12-3 or TRBV12-4 and TRBJ2-7, with 7 nucleotides matching TRBD1. V lost 6 bases and J lost 12; bases outside the gene matches: 14. The CDR3 runs 13 residues. CDR3 region: CASSPTRQGRAYF. In DNA, the CDR3 is TGTGCCAGCAGCCCAACCCGACAGGGAAGGGCGTACTTC.

For this clonotype: A much larger clone differs by one base, so this may be a read error. The V and J genes are TRBV6-1 and TRBJ2-7; D tentatively reads TRBD1 or TRBD2 (6 bases each). CDR1 is MNHNS and CDR2 is SASEGT in the germline V gene. The CDR3 is 13 residues long. Here the CDR3 DNA reads TGTGCCTGCAGTAACCCTAGGGGGGCCGAGCAGTACTTC. Translating it yields CACSNPRGAEQYF.

CDR3 nucleotides: TGTGCCAGCACCCGGGACAGGGGGACCACCGGGGAGCTGTTTTTT. The encoded protein is CASTRDRGTTGELFF. The rearrangement joins TRBV28 to TRBJ2-2; 11 positions match TRBD1. V shed 7 bases, J shed 4 bases, and the junction held 5 bases outside the gene matches. This CDR3 contains 15 residues. The germline CDR1 and CDR2 sequences are MDHEN and SYDVKM.

This clonotype showed up many times. The CDR3 spells CASSPVSGGADEQYF. CDR3 nucleotide sequence: TGTGCCAGCAGCCCCGTTAGCGGGGGGGCCGACGAGCAGTACTTC. This chain uses TRBV11-2 with TRBJ2-7, with TRBD2 matching over 11 bases. The germline gives CDR1 SGHAT, CDR2 FQNNGV. Germline trimming cut 5 bases from V and 5 bases from J; bases unmatched to any gene: 8. The CDR3 has 15 residues.

The sample holds a few counts of this clonotype. V is TRBV29-1 and J is TRBJ1-2, with D possibly TRBD1 on 6 matching bases. Germline CDR1 is SQVTM and CDR2 is ANQGSEA. Trimming took 0 bases from V and 5 from J, leaving 16 bases between them. This CDR3 has 15 residues. Here the CDR3 reads CSVEEGGDTPYGYTF. The CDR3 nucleotides are TGCAGCGTTGAAGAGGGAGGGGACACCCCTTATGGCTACACCTTC.

The rearrangement uses TRBV12-3 or TRBV12-4 and TRBJ2-7, with 13 bases that match TRBD2. This CDR3 is 18 amino acids long. V lost 6 bases and J lost 5; bases outside the gene matches: 16. CDR3: CASRRMGLAGLVIHEQYF. The CDR3 bases are TGTGCCAGCAGGCGGATGGGACTAGCGGGACTGGTAATCCACGAGCAGTACTTC.

This clonotype was seen just once. The chain employs TRBV7-6 and TRBJ1-4, with D unclear. Per germline, CDR1 SGHVS and CDR2 FNYEAQ. The CDR3 is made up of 14 amino acids. The V end lost 2 bases, the J end lost 7 bases, and 11 bases lay between the germline ends. DNA for the CDR3: TGTGCCAGCAGCTTATATCTAGGTTCTGAAAAACTGTTTTTT. Its protein product is CASSLYLGSEKLFF.

A note on this clonotype: A much larger clone is a single base away; this may be a read error. This chain links TRBV20-1 with TRBJ1-1; maybe TRBD1 (5 bases). The CDR3 has 13 residues. The V end was cut by 3 bases, the J end by 7 bases, with 15 bases between. Looked up from germline, CDR1 is DFQATT and CDR2 is SNEGSKA (reference sequence). CDR3 DNA sequence: TGCAGTGCTAGGGACACACGAAATATTGAAGCTTTCTTT. Protein product: CSARDTRNIEAFF.

This clonotype has just a few counts. V usage is TRBV29-1 and J usage is TRBJ1-1, with no clear D. The CDR3 length is 13 residues. CDR1 is SQVTM, CDR2 ANQGSEA, per germline. Trimming stripped 7 bases from V and 3 bases from J, with 15 bases between. As DNA, the CDR3 is TGCAGCGCTGCCACGGCACTTTACACTGAAGCTTTCTTT. It codes for CSAATALYTEAFF.

This clonotype has a handful of counts. The chain carries TRBV30 and TRBJ1-1; D not resolved. V was trimmed by 0 bases and J by 7 bases, leaving 6 bases between them. This CDR3 spans 11 amino acids. Germline CDR1 is GTSNPN and CDR2 is SVGIG (reference sequence). CDR3 sequence reads: CAWSVRNEAFF. In nucleotides, the CDR3 is TGTGCCTGGAGTGTACGTAATGAAGCTTTCTTT.

The chain is built from TRBV7-9 and TRBJ2-2; no firm D call. Germline lookup yields CDR1 SEHNR and CDR2 FQNEAQ (reference sequence). This CDR3 contains 16 residues. Trimming shortened V by 5 bases and J by 1 base, and 14 bases separated the two germline ends. CDR3: CASSPARPLNTGELFF. For the CDR3, the DNA is TGTGCCAGCAGCCCAGCAAGACCCCTGAACACCGGGGAGCTGTTTTTT.

On this clonotype: A much larger clone differs by one base, so this may be a read error. The rearrangement joins TRBV10-2 to TRBJ1-2, with D perhaps matching TRBD1 (6 bases). This CDR3 has 13 amino acids. Trimming shortened V by 7 bases and J by 12 bases, and 21 bases separated the two germline ends. Germline V gene sequence: CDR1 WSHSY, CDR2 SAAADI. CDR3 sequence: CASTGQTNRGHTF. CDR3 nucleotide sequence: TGCGCCAGCACCGGACAGACCAATAGAGGCCACACCTTC.

The V gene is TRBV12-3 or TRBV12-4, the J gene TRBJ1-1, with unresolved D. This CDR3 spans 13 amino acids. The germline V and J ends were trimmed by 3 bases and 4 bases, with 9 bases remaining between them. The CDR3 sequence is CASSFLRATEAFF. Written as DNA, the CDR3 is TGTGCCAGCAGTTTTCTAAGGGCCACTGAAGCTTTCTTT.

This clonotype was detected many times. The genes are TRBV13 and TRBJ2-5; 11 bases are shared with TRBD1. Germline V gene sequence: CDR1 PRHDT, CDR2 FYEKMQ (reference sequence). J lost 4 bases, V lost 3 bases, and 7 bases had no gene match. This CDR3 spans 16 amino acids. CDR3 region: CASSFRTGGASETQYF. CDR3 sequence (DNA): TGTGCCAGCAGCTTTAGGACAGGGGGCGCGTCAGAGACCCAGTACTTC.